This T cell receptor (beta chain) was retrieved from a study of regulatory T cells in long-lasting Graves disease. Across the whole study: Prior antithyroid drug treatment in newly diagnosed Graves' patients lasted under 3 months.

The germline V gene has CDR1 SGHDT and CDR2 YYEEEE. Trimming pared 1 base from V and 2 bases from J, leaving 12 bases between. This CDR3 spans 16 amino acids. Time point given: newly diagnosed GD, antithyroid drugs for less than 3 months. RNA from PBMCs was the source of the TCR library. Tubes containing EDTA received approximately 8.7 milliliters of drawn peripheral blood. Arm-PCR of CDR3 regions with iRepertoire HTBI primers generated TCR beta libraries. TCRdb re-called the multiplex PCR reads through MiXCR, storing one row per CDR3 protein. The sample lists around 480,000 distinct CDR3 sequences, 15% to 20% seen once, with around 25% in the top ten. These data are also associated with another study on T cells in Graves' hyperthyroidism and ophthalmopathy. That work contributes: Pregnant or lactating patients were excluded, as were those with uncontrolled infection or other autoimmune disease. Clinical symptoms, serum thyroxine and TRAb, thyroid ultrasound and orbital computed tomography together formed the diagnostic basis.

The sample was peripheral blood mononuclear cells (PBMCs), taken at new diagnosis, from a patient treated with antithyroid drugs. The genes are TRBV5-6 and TRBJ1-4; D is uncertain. This TCR came from a woman aged 35-65 years with Graves disease. The CDR3 here is CASSLTRGSTNEKLFF. Here the CDR3 DNA reads TGTGCCAGCAGCTTGACTCGGGGAAGTACTAATGAAAAACTGTTTTTT.